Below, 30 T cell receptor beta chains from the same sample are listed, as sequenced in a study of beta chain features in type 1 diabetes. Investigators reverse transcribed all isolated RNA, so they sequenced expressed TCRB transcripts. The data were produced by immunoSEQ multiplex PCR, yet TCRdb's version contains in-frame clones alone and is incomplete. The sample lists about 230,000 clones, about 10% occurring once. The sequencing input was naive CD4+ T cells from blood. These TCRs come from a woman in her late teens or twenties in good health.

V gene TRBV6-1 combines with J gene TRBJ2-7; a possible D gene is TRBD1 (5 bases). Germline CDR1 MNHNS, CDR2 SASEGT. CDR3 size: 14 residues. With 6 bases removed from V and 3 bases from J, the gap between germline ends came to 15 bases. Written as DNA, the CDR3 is TGTGCCAGCAGGACCTCGAACGGACACTACGAGCAGTACTTC. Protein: CASRTSNGHYEQYF.

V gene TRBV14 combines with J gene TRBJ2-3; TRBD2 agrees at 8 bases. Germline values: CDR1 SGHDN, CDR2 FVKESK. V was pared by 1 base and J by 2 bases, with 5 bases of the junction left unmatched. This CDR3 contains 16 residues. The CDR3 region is CASSQVSGGPTDTQYF. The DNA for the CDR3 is TGTGCCAGCAGCCAAGTGAGCGGGGGTCCCACAGATACGCAGTATTTT.

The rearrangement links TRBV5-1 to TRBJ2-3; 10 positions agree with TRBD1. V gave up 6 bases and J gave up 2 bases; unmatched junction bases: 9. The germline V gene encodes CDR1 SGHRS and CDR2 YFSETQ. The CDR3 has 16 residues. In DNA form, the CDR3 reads TGCGCCAGCAAACCGGGACAGGGGATTCTCACAGATACGCAGTATTTT. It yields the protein CASKPGQGILTDTQYF.

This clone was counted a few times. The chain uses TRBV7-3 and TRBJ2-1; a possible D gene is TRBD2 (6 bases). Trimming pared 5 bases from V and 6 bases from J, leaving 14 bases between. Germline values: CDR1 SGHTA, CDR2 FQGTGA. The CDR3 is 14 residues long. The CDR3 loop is CASSTGLEGNEQFF. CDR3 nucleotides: TGTGCCAGCAGCACGGGACTGGAGGGCAATGAGCAGTTCTTC.

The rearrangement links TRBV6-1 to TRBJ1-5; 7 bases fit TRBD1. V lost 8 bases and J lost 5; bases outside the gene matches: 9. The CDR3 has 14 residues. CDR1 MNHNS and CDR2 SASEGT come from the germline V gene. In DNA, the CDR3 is TGTGCCAGCGGGGTGGGACAGTGGGATCAGCCCCAGCATTTT. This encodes CASGVGQWDQPQHF.

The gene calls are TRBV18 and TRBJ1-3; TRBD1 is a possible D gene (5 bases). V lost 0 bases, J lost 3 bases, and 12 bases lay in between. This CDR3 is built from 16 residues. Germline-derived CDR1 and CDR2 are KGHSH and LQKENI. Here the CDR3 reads CASSPPPRDGGNTIYF. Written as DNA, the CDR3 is TGTGCCAGCTCACCACCCCCCAGGGATGGTGGAAACACCATATATTTT.

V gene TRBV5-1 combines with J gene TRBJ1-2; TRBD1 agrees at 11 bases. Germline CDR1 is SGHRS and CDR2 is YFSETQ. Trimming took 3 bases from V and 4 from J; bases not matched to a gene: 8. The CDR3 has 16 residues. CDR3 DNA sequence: TGCGCCAGCAGCTCTTCCGGGACAGGGGGGATCTATGGCTACACCTTC. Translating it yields CASSSSGTGGIYGYTF.

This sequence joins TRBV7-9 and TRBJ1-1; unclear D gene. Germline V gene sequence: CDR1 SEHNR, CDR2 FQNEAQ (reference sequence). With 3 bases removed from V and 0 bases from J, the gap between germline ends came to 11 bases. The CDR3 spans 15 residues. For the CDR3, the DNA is TGTGCCAGCAGCTTCGCAGTCACCCTGAACACTGAAGCTTTCTTT. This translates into CASSFAVTLNTEAFF.

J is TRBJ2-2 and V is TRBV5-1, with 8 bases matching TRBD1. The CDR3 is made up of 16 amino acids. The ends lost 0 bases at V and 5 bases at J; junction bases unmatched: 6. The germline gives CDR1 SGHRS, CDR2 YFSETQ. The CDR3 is CASSLGPGGVTGELFF. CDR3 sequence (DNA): TGCGCCAGCAGCTTGGGGCCAGGGGGCGTGACCGGGGAGCTGTTTTTT.

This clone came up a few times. CDR3 residues: CASSGQGLNQPQHF. CDR3 nucleotides: TGTGCCAGCAGTGGACAGGGACTCAATCAGCCCCAGCATTTT. The chain links TRBV6-1 to TRBJ1-5; 7 positions agree with TRBD1. The CDR3 spans 14 residues. The V gene's germline CDR1 is MNHNS and CDR2 SASEGT. V trimming: 4 bases; J trimming: 3 bases; junction bases outside the gene matches: 3.

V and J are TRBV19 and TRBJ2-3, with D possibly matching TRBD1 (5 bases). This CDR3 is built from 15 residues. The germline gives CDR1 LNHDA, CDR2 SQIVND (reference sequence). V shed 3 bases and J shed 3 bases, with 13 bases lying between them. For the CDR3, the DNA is TGTGCCAGTAGTATGTACGCAGGGATAACAGATACGCAGTATTTT. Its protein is CASSMYAGITDTQYF.

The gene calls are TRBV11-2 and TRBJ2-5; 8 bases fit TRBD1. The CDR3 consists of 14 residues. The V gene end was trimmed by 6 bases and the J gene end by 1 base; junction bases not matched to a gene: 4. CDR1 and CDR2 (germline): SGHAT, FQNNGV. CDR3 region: CASSSDRGQETQYF. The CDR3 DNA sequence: TGTGCCAGCAGTTCAGACAGGGGCCAAGAGACCCAGTACTTC.

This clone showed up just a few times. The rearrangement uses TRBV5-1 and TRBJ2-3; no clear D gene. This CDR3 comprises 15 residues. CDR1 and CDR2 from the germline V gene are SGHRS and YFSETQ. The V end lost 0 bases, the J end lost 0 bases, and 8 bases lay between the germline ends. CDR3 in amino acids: CASSLARRSTDTQYF. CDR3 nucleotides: TGCGCCAGCAGCTTGGCCCGGAGAAGCACAGATACGCAGTATTTT. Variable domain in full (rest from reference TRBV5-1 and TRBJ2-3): KAGVTQTPRYLIKTRGQQVTLSCSPISGHRSVSWYQQTPGQGLQFLFEYFSETQRNKGNFPGRFSGRQFSNSRSEMNVSTLELGDSALYLCASSLARRSTDTQYFGPGTRLTVL.

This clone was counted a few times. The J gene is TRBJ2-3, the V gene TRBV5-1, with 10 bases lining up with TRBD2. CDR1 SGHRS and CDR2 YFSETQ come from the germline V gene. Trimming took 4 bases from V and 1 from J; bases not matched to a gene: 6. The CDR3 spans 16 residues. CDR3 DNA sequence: TGCGCCAGCAGCGCCCTAGCGGGAGCAGGCACAGATACGCAGTATTTT. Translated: CASSALAGAGTDTQYF.

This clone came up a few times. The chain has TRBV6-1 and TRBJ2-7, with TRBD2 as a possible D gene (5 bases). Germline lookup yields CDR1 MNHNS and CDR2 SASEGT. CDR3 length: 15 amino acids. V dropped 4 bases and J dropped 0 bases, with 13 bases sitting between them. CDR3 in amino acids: CASSVQLGSSYEQYF. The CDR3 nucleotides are TGTGCCAGCAGTGTACAATTGGGGAGCTCCTACGAGCAGTACTTC.

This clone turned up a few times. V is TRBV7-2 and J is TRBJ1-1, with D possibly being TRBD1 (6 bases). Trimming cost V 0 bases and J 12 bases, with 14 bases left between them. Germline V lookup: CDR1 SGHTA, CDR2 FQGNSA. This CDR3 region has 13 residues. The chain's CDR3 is CASSLAPDRQSFF. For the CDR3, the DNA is TGTGCCAGCAGCTTAGCACCGGACAGACAATCTTTCTTT.

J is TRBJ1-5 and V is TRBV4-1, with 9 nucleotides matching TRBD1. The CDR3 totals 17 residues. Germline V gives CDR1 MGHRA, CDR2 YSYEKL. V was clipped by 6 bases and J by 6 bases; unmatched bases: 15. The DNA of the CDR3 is TGCGCCAGCAGTCTCGACCCCCCGACAGGGGGGAGTCAGCCCCAGCATTTT. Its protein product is CASSLDPPTGGSQPQHF.

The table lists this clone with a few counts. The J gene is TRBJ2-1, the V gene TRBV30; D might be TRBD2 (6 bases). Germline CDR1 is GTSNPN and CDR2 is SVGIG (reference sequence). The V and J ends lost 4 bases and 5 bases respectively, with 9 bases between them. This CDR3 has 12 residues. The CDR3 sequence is CAWTRTNNEQFF. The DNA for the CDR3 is TGTGCCTGGACCCGGACTAACAATGAGCAGTTCTTC. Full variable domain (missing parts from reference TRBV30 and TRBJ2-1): SQTIHQWPATLVQPVGSPLSLECTVEGTSNPNLYWYRQAAGRGLQLLFYSVGIGQISSEVPQNLSASRPQDRQFILSSKKLLLSDSGFYLCAWTRTNNEQFFGPGTRLTVL.

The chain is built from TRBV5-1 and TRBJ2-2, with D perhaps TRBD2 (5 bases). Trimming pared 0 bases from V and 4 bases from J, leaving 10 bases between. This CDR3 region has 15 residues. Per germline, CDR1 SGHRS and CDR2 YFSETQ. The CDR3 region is CASSLVVAGTGELFF. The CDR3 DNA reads TGCGCCAGCAGCTTGGTCGTGGCGGGCACCGGGGAGCTGTTTTTT.

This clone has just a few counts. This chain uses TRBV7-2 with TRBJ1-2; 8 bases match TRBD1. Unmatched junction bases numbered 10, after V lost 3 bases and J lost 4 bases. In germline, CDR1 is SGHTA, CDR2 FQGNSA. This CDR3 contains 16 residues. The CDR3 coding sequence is TGTGCCAGCAGCTTTTGGGGGACAGGAACCGCCTATGGCTACACCTTC. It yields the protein CASSFWGTGTAYGYTF.

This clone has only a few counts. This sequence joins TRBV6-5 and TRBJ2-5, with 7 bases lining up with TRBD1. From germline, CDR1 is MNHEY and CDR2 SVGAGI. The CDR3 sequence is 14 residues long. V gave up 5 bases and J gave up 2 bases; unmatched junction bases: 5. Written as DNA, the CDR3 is TGTGCCAGCAGTATTCGGACAGGTCAAGAGACCCAGTACTTC. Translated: CASSIRTGQETQYF.

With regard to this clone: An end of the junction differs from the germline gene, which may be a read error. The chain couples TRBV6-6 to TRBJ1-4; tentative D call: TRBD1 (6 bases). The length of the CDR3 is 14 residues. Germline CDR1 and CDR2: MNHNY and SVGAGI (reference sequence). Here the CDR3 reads CASSRRDRPHDTLF. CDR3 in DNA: TGTGCCAGCAGCCGACGCGACAGGCCCCATGATACTCTCTTT.

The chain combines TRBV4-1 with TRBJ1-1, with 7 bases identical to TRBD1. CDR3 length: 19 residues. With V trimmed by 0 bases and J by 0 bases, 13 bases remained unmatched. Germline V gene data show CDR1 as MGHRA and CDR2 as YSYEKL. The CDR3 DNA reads TGCGCCAGCAGCCAAGATCCCCCGACAGGGACGGTCATGAACACTGAAGCTTTCTTT. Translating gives CASSQDPPTGTVMNTEAFF.

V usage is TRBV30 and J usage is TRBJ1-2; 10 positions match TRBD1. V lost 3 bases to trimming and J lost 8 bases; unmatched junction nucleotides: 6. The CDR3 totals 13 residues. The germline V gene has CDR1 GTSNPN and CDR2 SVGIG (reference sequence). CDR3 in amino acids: CAWRDRGERGYTF. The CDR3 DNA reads TGTGCCTGGAGGGACAGGGGGGAGCGGGGCTACACCTTC.

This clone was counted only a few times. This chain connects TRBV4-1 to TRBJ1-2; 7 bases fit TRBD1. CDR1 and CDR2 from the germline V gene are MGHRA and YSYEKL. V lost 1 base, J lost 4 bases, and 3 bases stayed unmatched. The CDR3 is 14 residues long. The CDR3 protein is CASSQGGQLYGYTF. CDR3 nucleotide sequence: TGCGCCAGCAGCCAAGGGGGACAGCTCTATGGCTACACCTTC.

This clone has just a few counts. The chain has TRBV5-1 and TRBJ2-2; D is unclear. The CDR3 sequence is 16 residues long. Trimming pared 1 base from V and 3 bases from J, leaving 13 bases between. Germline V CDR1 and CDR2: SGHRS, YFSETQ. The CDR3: CASSLRTPADTGELFF. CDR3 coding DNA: TGCGCCAGCAGCTTGCGTACCCCCGCAGACACCGGGGAGCTGTTTTTT.

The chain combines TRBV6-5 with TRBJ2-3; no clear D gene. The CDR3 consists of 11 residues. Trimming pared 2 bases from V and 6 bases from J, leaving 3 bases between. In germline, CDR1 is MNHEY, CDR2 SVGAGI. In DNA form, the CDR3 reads TGTGCCAGCAGTTACGCGGATACGCAGTATTTT. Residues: CASSYADTQYF.

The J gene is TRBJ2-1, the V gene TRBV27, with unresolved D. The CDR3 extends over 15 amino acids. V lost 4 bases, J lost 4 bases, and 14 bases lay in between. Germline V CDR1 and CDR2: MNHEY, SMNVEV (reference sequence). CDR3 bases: TGTGCCAGCAGTTCAACCAACAATTGGTACAATGAGCAGTTCTTC. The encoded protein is CASSSTNNWYNEQFF.

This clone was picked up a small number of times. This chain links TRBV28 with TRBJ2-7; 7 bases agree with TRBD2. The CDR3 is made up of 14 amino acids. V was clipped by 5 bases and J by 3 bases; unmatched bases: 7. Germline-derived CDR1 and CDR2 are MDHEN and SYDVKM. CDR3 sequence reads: CASSPLGGVYEQYF. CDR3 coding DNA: TGTGCCAGCAGTCCCTTGGGGGGGGTCTACGAGCAGTACTTC.

CDR3 in amino acids: CSVWGGKETQYF. The CDR3 nucleotides read TGCAGCGTATGGGGGGGCAAGGAGACCCAGTACTTC. This chain uses TRBV29-1 with TRBJ2-5, with TRBD2 as a possible D gene (7 bases). The CDR3 sequence is 12 residues long. V was cut by 6 bases and J by 5 bases, with 13 bases left in between. CDR1 and CDR2 (germline): SQVTM, ANQGSEA.